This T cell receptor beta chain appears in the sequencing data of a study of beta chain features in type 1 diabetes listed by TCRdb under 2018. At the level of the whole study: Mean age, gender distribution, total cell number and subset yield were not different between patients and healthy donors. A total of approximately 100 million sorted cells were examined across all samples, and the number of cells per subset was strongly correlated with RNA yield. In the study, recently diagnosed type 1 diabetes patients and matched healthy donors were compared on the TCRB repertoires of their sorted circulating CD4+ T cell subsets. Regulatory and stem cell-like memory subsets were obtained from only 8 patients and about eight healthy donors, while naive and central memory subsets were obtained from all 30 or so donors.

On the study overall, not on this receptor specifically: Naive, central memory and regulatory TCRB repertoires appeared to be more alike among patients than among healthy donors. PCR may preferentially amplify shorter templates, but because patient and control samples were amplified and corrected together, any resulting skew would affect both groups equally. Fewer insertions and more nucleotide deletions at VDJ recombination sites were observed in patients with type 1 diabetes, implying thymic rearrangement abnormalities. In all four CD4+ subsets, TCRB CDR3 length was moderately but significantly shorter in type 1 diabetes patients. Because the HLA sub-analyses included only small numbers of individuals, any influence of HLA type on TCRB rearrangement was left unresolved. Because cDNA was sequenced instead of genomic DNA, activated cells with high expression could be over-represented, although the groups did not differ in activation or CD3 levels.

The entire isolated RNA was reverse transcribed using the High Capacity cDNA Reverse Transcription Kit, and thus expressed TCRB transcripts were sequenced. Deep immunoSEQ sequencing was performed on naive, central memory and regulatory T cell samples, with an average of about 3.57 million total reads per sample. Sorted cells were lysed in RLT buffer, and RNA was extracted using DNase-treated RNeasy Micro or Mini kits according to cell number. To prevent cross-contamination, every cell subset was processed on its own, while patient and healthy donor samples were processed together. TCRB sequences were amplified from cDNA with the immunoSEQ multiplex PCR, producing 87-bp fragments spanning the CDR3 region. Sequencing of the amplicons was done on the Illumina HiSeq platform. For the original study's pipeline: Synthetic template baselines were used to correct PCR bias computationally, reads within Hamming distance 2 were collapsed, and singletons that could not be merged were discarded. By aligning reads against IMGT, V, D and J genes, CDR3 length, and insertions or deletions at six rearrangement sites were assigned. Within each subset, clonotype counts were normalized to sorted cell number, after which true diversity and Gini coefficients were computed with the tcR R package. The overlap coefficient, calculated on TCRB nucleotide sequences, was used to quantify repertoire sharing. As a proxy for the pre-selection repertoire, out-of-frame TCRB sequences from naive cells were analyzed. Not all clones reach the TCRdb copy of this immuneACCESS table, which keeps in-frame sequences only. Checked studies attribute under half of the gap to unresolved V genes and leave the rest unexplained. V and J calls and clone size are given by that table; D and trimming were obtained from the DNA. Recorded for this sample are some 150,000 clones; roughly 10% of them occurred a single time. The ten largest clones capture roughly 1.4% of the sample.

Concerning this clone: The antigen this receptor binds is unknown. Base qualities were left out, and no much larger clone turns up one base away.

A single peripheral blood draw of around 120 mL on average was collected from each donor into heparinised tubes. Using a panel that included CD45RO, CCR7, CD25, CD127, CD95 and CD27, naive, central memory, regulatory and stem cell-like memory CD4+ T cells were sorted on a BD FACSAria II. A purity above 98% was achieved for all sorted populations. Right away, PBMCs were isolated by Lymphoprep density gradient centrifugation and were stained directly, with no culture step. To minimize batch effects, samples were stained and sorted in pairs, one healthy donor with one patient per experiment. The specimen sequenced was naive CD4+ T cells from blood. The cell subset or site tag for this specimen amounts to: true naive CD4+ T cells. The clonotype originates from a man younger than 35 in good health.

The DNA sequence is given as TGCGCCAGCAGCTTCTCGGACACAAACACTGAAGCTTTCTTT. This sequence encodes CASSFSDTNTEAFF. This chain joins TRBV5-1 to TRBJ1-1, and perhaps TRBD1 as D gene, on 5 matching bases. Reading the germline V gene gives CDR1 SGHRS and CDR2 YFSETQ. V is pared back by 2 bases and J by 2 bases, with 10 bases lying between the germline termini. From its cysteine to its phenylalanine, the CDR3 spans 14 amino acids. The DNA shown is the 42-base CDR3, in frame from base 1. When the CDR3 is completed using the reference TRBV5-1 and TRBJ1-1 genes on either side, the full variable domain is KAGVTQTPRYLIKTRGQQVTLSCSPISGHRSVSWYQQTPGQGLQFLFEYFSETQRNKGNFPGRFSGRQFSNSRSEMNVSTLELGDSALYLCASSFSDTNTEAFFGQGTRLTVV.